This entry concerns a single T cell receptor (beta chain). Its antigen remains unknown. The CDR3 runs to 16 residues. Germline values: CDR1 SGHRS, CDR2 YFSETQ. This entry is derived from a study of CXCR3-negative and CXCR3-positive naive CD8 T cells. Broader study findings: Naive cells that were CXCR3-positive had more hydrophobic TRB CDR3s (compared with CXCR3-negative naive cells).

Each TRB cDNA library was prepared by 5' RACE (with UMI labels). TCRdb re-called the 5' RACE reads; one entry per CDR3 protein, DNA not given. This sample contains about 89,000 distinct CDR3 sequences. The sequenced material came from naive CXCR3+ CD8+ T cells from blood. Documented subset: CD45RO-CCR7+CD27+CD95- naive CD8+ T cells expressing CXCR3 (TNR3+). This chain uses TRBV5-1 with TRBJ2-3; TCRdb selects TRBD2, and the lack of DNA leaves this call unchecked. The origin of this receptor is a human donor in good health. Some clones in this sample may be carry-over from other donors' samples. CDR3: CASSTLAGGRGDTQYF.